This T cell receptor beta chain originates from a study of CD8+ T cells in alopecia areata. Study-wide context: In an open-label trial, patients got 5 to 10 mg tofacitinib twice daily. Affected scalp percentage determined the severity score of treated patients.

General study points: One nonresponder makes the tie between baseline CD8+ expansion and response uncertain.

Comment on this clone: Its target is unknown.

It was cDNA, reverse transcribed from extracted RNA, that served as the sequencing template. This table comes from immunoSEQ multiplex PCR, and its TCRdb copy is limited to in-frame clones, with some not included. Of approximately 150,000 clones in the sample, 60% are singletons; the top ten hold over 12%. As for treatment: oral pan-JAK inhibitor, 5-10 mg twice daily. This receptor was taken from a human donor with alopecia areata. The sequencing here drew on CD4+ T cells sorted from blood, taken at week 24, from a patient treated with tofacitinib.

CDR3 coding DNA: TGTGCCAGCAGCCCCCAAAGCGGGGGCGGATCCTACGAGCAGTACTTC. Translated, it gives CASSPQSGGGSYEQYF. The chain couples TRBV7-2 to TRBJ2-7; the match to TRBD2 covers 8 bases. V gave up 5 bases and J gave up 1 base; unmatched junction bases: 10. The CDR3 totals 16 residues. The germline CDR1 and CDR2 sequences are SGHTA and FQGNSA. The complete variable domain, with remaining parts taken from reference TRBV7-2 and TRBJ2-7, reads GAGVSQSPSNKVTEKGKDVELRCDPISGHTALYWYRQSLGQGLEFLIYFQGNSAPDKSGLPSDRFSAERTGGSVSTLTIQRTQQEDSAVYLCASSPQSGGGSYEQYFGPGTRLTVT.